This TCR beta chain was captured by sequencing in a study of cytomegalovirus exposure and HLA in healthy donors. In regard to this clone: No antigen is known for it.

Both 60 Vbeta primers and 13 Jbeta primers went into the PCR. Source study methods: In a later analysis, the count reached about 80 million unique TCR beta chains, with around 10 million shared. Measured with immunoSEQ multiplex PCR; TCRdb has only the in-frame clones, and not every one. D and trimming come from the DNA, and the V and J calls and clone size come from that table. Of approximately 180,000 clones listed, over 9.5% are singletons. Germline lookup yields CDR1 MDHEN and CDR2 SYDVKM. This CDR3 is built from 15 residues. Trimming at V came to 7 bases and at J to 7 bases, leaving 13 bases not matched to a gene. Study-wide results and caveats: In presence/absence analyses, roughly uniform sequencing depth across donors was assumed.

V usage is TRBV28 and J usage is TRBJ1-2; 9 positions match TRBD1. Sequenced input: PBMCs. The TCR originated in a man in his forties or fifties in good health and CMV-seropositive. The CDR3 region has the DNA TGTGCCAGCACCCACTTGACAGGGGGGATAGGTGGCTACACCTTC. Translation: CASTHLTGGIGGYTF.